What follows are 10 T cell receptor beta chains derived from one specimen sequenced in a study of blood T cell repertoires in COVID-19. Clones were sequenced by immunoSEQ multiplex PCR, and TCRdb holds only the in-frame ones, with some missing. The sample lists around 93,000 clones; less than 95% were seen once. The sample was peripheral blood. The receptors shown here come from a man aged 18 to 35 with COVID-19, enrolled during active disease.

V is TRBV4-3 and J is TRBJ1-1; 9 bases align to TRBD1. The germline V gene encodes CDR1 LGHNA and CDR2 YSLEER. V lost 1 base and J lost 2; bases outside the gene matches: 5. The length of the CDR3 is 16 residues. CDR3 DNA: TGCGCCAGCAGCCAAGCTCTGGGACAGGGAAACACTGAAGCTTTCTTT. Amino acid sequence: CASSQALGQGNTEAFF.

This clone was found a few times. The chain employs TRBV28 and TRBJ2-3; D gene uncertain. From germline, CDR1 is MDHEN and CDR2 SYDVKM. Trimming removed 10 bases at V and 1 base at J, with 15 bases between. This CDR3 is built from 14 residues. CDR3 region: CAITQVAGTDTQYF. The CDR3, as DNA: TGTGCCATTACGCAGGTCGCTGGCACAGATACGCAGTATTTT.

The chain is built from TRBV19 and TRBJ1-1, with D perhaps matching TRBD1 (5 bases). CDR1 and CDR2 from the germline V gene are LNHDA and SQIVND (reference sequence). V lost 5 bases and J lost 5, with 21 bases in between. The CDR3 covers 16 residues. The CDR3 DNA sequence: TGTGCCAGTAGTTATCAGGGTATGAAGTATGGGACTGAAGCTTTCTTT. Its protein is CASSYQGMKYGTEAFF.

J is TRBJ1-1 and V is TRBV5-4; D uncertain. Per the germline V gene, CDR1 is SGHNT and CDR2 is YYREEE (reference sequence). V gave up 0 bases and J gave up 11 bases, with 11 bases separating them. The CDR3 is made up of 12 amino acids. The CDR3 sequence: CASSLGSQRAFF. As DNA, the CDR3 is TGTGCCAGCAGCTTGGGCAGCCAGCGGGCTTTCTTT.

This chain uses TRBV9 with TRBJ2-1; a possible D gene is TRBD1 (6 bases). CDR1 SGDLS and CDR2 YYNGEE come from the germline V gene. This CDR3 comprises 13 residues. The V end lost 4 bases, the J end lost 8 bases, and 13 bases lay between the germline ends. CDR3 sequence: CASSRAYRDEQFF. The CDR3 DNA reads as TGTGCCAGCAGCCGGGCCTACAGGGATGAGCAGTTCTTC.

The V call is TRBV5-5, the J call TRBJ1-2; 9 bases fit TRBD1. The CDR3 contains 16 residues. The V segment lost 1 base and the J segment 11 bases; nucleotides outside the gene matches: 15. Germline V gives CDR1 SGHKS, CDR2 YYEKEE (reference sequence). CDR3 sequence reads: CASSLSPGTGFYRYTF. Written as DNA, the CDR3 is TGTGCCAGCAGCTTGTCCCCAGGGACAGGGTTTTATAGGTACACCTTC. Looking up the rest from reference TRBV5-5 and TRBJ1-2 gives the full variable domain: DAGVTQSPTHLIKTRGQQVTLRCSPISGHKSVSWYQQVLGQGPQFIFQYYEKEERGRGNFPDRFSARQFPNYSSELNVNALLLGDSALYLCASSLSPGTGFYRYTFGSGTRLTVV.

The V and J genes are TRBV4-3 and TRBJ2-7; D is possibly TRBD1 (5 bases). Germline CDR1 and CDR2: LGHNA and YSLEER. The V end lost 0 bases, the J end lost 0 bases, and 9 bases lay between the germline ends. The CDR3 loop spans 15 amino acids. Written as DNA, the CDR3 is TGCGCCAGCAGCCAAGATCGGCAGGGCTCCTACGAGCAGTACTTC. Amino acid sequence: CASSQDRQGSYEQYF.

The CDR3 DNA reads as TGCGCCAGCAGCCAGGCGCGGTCTAGTGAGCAGTTCTTC. This gives the protein CASSQARSSEQFF. This chain links TRBV4-1 with TRBJ2-1; D unresolved. Trimming left V 3 bases short and J 9 bases short, with 12 bases between. CDR3 length: 13 residues. Germline V gene sequence: CDR1 MGHRA, CDR2 YSYEKL.

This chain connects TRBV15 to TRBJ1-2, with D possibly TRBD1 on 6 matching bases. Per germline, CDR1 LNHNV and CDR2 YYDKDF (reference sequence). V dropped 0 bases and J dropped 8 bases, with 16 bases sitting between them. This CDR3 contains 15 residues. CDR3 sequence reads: CATSRDKQGASGYTF. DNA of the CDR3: TGTGCCACCAGCAGAGATAAACAGGGAGCTAGCGGCTACACCTTC.

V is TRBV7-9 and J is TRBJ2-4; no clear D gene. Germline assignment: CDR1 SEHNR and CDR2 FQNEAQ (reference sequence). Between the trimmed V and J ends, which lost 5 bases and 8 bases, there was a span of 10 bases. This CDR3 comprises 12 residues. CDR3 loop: CASSPPLDIQYF. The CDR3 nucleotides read TGTGCCAGCAGCCCCCCTCTTGACATTCAGTACTTC.